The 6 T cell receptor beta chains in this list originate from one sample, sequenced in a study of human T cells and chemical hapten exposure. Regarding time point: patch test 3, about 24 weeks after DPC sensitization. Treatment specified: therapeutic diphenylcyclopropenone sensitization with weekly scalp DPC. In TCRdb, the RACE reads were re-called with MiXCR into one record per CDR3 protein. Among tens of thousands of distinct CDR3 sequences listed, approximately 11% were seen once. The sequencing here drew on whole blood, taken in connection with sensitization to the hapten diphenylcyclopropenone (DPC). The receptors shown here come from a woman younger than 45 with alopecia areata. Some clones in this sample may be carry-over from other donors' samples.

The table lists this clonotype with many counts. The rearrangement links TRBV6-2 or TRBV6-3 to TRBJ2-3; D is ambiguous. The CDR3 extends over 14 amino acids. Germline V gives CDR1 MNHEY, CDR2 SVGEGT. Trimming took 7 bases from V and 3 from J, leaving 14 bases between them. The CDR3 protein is CASTPRVRTDTQYF. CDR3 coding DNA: TGTGCCAGCACCCCAAGAGTTCGGACAGATACGCAGTATTTT.

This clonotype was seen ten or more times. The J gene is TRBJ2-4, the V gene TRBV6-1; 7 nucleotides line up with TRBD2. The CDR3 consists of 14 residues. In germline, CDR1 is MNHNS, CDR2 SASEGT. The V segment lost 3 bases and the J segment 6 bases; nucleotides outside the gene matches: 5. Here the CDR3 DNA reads TGTGCCAGCAGTGACGGGACTACGGTAAACATTCAGTACTTC. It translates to CASSDGTTVNIQYF.

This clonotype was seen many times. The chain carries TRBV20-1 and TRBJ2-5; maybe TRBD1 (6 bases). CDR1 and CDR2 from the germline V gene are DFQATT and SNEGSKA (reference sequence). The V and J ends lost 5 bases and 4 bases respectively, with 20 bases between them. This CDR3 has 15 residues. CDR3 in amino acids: CSARQAGAIGETQYF. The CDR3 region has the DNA TGCAGTGCTCGTCAGGCAGGGGCAATTGGAGAGACCCAGTACTTC.

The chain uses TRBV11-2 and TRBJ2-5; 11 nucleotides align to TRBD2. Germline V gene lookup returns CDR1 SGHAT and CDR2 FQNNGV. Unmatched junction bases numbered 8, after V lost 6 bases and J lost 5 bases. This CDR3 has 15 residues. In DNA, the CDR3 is TGTGCCAGCAGGTCCCTAGCGGGAGGAGGGGAGACCCAGTACTTC. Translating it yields CASRSLAGGGETQYF.

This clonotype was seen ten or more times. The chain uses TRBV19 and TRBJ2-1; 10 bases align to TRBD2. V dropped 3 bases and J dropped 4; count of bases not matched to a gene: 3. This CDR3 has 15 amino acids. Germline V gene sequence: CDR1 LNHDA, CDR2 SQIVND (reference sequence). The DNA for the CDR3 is TGTGCCAGTAGTATTACTAGCGGGGAGTACAATGAGCAGTTCTTC. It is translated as CASSITSGEYNEQFF.

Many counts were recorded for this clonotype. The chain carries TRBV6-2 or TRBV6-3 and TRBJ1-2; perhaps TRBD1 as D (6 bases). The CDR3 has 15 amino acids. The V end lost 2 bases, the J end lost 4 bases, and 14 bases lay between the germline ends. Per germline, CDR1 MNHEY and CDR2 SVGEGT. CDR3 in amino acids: CASSYAQGSLYGYTF. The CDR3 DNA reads TGTGCCAGCAGTTACGCACAGGGTTCACTCTATGGCTACACCTTC.